One and the same sample provided the 14 T cell receptor beta chains below, sequenced in a study of T cell responses to AZD1222 COVID-19 vaccine (TCRdb year 2021). The sample's time point label, in plain terms: baseline before first vaccination. The library was obtained by the immunoSEQ multiplex PCR assay. TCRdb limited this immuneACCESS table to in-frame rearrangements with V and J called. A share of clones is missing; checked studies link under half to unresolved V genes, and the rest is unexplained. In this sample the table shows 130,000 to 150,000 clones, under 95% of which occur a single time. Clones ranked in the top ten supply 4% to 6% of the sample. The source was peripheral blood, collected on day 0 of AZD1222 vaccination. These receptors all stem from an adult in good health.

This sequence joins TRBV7-9 and TRBJ1-1; tentative D call: TRBD1 (5 bases). CDR1 SEHNR and CDR2 FQNEAQ come from the germline V gene (reference sequence). Trimming stripped 1 base from V and 1 base from J, with 7 bases between. The CDR3 runs to 14 residues. As DNA, the CDR3 is TGTGCCAGCAGCTTAGTAGGGGAGAACACTGAAGCTTTCTTT. Translation gives CASSLVGENTEAFF.

The chain has TRBV2 and TRBJ2-3, with a possible D match to TRBD2 (6 bases). V was shortened by 3 bases and J by 1 base, with 11 bases between the two germline ends. Germline V gene data show CDR1 as SNHLY and CDR2 as FYNNEI. This CDR3 is built from 15 residues. The chain's CDR3 is CASSDASVGTDTQYF. The CDR3 DNA is TGTGCCAGCAGTGACGCTAGCGTGGGCACAGATACGCAGTATTTT.

The J gene is TRBJ2-1, the V gene TRBV6-2 or TRBV6-3, with a possible D match to TRBD1 (5 bases). The V and J ends lost 3 bases and 6 bases respectively, with 15 bases between them. This CDR3 comprises 15 residues. The germline V gene encodes CDR1 MNHEY and CDR2 SVGEGT. The DNA of the CDR3 is TGTGCCAGCAGTTATACTCAGGGTCAGTCCAATGAGCAGTTCTTC. Amino acid sequence: CASSYTQGQSNEQFF.

The V gene is TRBV2, the J gene TRBJ1-5; D unclear. From germline, CDR1 is SNHLY and CDR2 FYNNEI. The V end lost 6 bases, the J end lost 4 bases, and 16 bases lay between the germline ends. CDR3 length: 15 amino acids. CDR3 bases: TGTGCCAGCAGCGCCAGGAGGACGCTAAATCAGCCCCAGCATTTT. Translated, it gives CASSARRTLNQPQHF. Full variable domain (missing parts from reference TRBV2 and TRBJ1-5): EPEVTQTPSHQVTQMGQEVILRCVPISNHLYFYWYRQILGQKVEFLVSFYNNEISEKSEIFDDQFSVERPDGSNFTLKIRSTKLEDSAMYFCASSARRTLNQPQHFGDGTRLSIL.

The sample holds one count of this clone. This rearrangement joins TRBV10-3 to TRBJ2-5; TRBD2 aligns across 14 bases. Trimming cost V 6 bases and J 4 bases; bases outside gene matches: 7. This CDR3 spans 16 amino acids. Germline V gene sequence: CDR1 ENHRY, CDR2 SYGVKD. The CDR3 sequence is CAIRETSGGAGETQYF. CDR3 in DNA: TGTGCCATCAGGGAGACTAGCGGGGGGGCCGGAGAGACCCAGTACTTC.

The V call is TRBV9, the J call TRBJ1-1, with D possibly being TRBD1 (5 bases). Germline V gene lookup returns CDR1 SGDLS and CDR2 YYNGEE. The CDR3 sequence is 14 residues long. V was pared by 2 bases and J by 1 base, with 9 bases between. This CDR3 reads CASSVVRENTEAFF. DNA of the CDR3: TGTGCCAGCAGCGTGGTCAGGGAGAACACTGAAGCTTTCTTT.

The V and J genes are TRBV4-2 and TRBJ1-1; no clear D gene. Germline CDR1 and CDR2: LGHNA and YNFKEQ. The CDR3 runs 15 residues. V was pared by 0 bases and J by 2 bases, with 10 bases between. The CDR3 sequence: CASSQDWGINTEAFF. Here the CDR3 DNA reads TGTGCCAGCAGCCAAGATTGGGGTATAAACACTGAAGCTTTCTTT.

The chain recombines TRBV15 with TRBJ2-1; TRBD2 is a possible D gene (6 bases). The CDR3 is made up of 16 amino acids. V gave up 0 bases and J gave up 0 bases, with 9 bases separating them. CDR1 LNHNV and CDR2 YYDKDF come from the germline V gene (reference sequence). This CDR3 reads CATSRDTGSSYNEQFF. The CDR3 DNA sequence: TGTGCCACCAGCAGAGATACCGGGAGCTCCTACAATGAGCAGTTCTTC.

This clone was detected only once. The genes are TRBV29-1 and TRBJ1-2, with 8 bases fitting TRBD1. With 1 base clipped from V and 3 bases from J, the junction kept 10 bases outside the gene matches. Germline loops: CDR1 SQVTM, CDR2 ANQGSEA. The CDR3 length is 16 residues. CDR3 DNA: TGCAGCGTTGAAGCCGGGGCGACAGGGGTGTACTATGGCTACACCTTC. Its translation is CSVEAGATGVYYGYTF.

In DNA, the CDR3 is TGCGCCAGCAGCTTGGAAGGGCGGGGAGGGCAGTTCTTC. Its translation: CASSLEGRGGQFF. J is TRBJ2-1 and V is TRBV5-1, with D perhaps TRBD2 (6 bases). With 0 bases removed from V and 12 bases from J, the gap between germline ends came to 13 bases. The CDR3 is made up of 13 amino acids. CDR1 is SGHRS, CDR2 YFSETQ, per germline.

This sequence joins TRBV5-8 and TRBJ2-3; D not resolved. Trimming took off 1 base at V and 0 bases at J, with 9 bases between the two ends. This CDR3 contains 15 residues. CDR1 and CDR2 from the germline V gene are SGHTS and YDEGEE. The CDR3 spells CASSLSLSSTDTQYF. As DNA, the CDR3 is TGTGCCAGCAGCTTGTCACTCTCTAGCACAGATACGCAGTATTTT.

This chain uses TRBV7-3 with TRBJ2-5, with D possibly being TRBD1 or TRBD2 (6 bases each). Germline CDR1 is SGHTA and CDR2 is FQGTGA. Between the trimmed V and J ends, which lost 2 bases and 4 bases, there was a span of 14 bases. The length of the CDR3 is 15 residues. For the CDR3, the DNA is TGTGCCAGCAGCTTACGGGCCGGGGGCGGAGAGACCCAGTACTTC. Translation: CASSLRAGGGETQYF.

The chain combines TRBV7-2 with TRBJ2-1; weak D call: TRBD2 (6 bases). Germline CDR1 and CDR2: SGHTA and FQGNSA. The CDR3 length is 14 residues. V dropped 2 bases and J dropped 4 bases, with 9 bases sitting between them. Here the CDR3 reads CASSLWGEYNEQFF. The CDR3 region has the DNA TGTGCCAGCAGCTTATGGGGGGAGTACAATGAGCAGTTCTTC.

By frequency in the sample, this clone is medium-sized. The chain links TRBV6-1 to TRBJ2-3; a weak D match, TRBD2 (6 bases). CDR3 length: 15 residues. Trimming took 2 bases from V and 2 from J, leaving 11 bases between them. Germline V gene sequence: CDR1 MNHNS, CDR2 SASEGT. CDR3 nucleotides: TGTGCCAGCAGTGAATCTGCGGGACCCACAGATACGCAGTATTTT. Translation: CASSESAGPTDTQYF.